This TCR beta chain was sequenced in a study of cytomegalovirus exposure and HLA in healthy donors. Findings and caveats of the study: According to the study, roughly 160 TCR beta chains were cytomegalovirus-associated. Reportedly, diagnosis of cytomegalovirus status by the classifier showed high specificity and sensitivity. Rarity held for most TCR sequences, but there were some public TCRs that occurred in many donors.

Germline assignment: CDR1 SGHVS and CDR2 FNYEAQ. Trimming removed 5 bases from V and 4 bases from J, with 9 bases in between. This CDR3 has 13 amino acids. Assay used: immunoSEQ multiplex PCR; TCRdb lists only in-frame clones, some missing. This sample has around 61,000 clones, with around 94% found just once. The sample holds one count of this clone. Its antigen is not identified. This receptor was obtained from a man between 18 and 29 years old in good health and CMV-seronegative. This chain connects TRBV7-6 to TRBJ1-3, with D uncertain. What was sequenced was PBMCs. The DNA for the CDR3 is TGTGCCAGCAGCCCTAGTCTGGGAAACACCATATATTTT. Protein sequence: CASSPSLGNTIYF.